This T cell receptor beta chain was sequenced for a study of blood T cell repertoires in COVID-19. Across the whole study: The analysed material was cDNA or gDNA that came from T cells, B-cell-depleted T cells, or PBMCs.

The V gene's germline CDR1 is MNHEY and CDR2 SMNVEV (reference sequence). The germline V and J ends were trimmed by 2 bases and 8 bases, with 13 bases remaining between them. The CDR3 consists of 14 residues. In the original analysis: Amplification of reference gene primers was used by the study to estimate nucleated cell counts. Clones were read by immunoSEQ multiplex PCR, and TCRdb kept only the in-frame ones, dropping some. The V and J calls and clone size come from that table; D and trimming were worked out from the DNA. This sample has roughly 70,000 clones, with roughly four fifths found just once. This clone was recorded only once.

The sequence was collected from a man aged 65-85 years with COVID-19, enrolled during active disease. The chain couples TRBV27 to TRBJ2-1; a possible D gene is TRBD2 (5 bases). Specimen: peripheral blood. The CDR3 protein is CASSLRLFGDEQFF. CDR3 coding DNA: TGTGCCAGCAGTTTACGACTCTTCGGGGATGAGCAGTTCTTC.